These 2 T cell receptor beta chains were sequenced from one sample in a study of cytomegalovirus exposure and HLA in healthy donors. Both 60 Vbeta primers and 13 Jbeta primers went into the PCR. Clones were sequenced by immunoSEQ multiplex PCR, and TCRdb holds only the in-frame ones, with some missing. The table lists about 130,000 clones, just under 85% of them singletons, with approximately 2.8% in the top ten. Sequenced: PBMCs. The receptors originated from a boy aged 2 to 10 in good health and CMV-seronegative.

The chain has TRBV6-4 and TRBJ2-1, with D perhaps matching TRBD2 (7 bases). The CDR3 totals 14 residues. Germline values: CDR1 MRHNA, CDR2 SNTAGT. The V gene lost 0 bases and the J gene lost 10 bases, with 13 bases spanning the gap. CDR3 protein: CASSDSGEGGEQFF. In DNA, the CDR3 is TGTGCCAGCAGTGACTCTGGGGAGGGGGGGGAGCAGTTCTTC.

This clone was seen once. The chain couples TRBV30 to TRBJ1-5; tentative D call: TRBD1 (5 bases). Germline loops: CDR1 GTSNPN, CDR2 SVGIG (reference sequence). The CDR3 totals 15 residues. V dropped 2 bases and J dropped 1 base, with 12 bases sitting between them. Here the CDR3 DNA reads TGTGCCTGGAGTCACGGACAACCCAGCAATCAGCCCCAGCATTTT. It translates to CAWSHGQPSNQPQHF.